This is a list of T cell receptor beta chains from one sample in a study of blood T cell repertoires in COVID-19. The protocol was immunoSEQ multiplex PCR, while the TCRdb copy is restricted to in-frame clones and leaves out a portion. Among hundreds of thousands of clones listed, 70% to 85% were seen once. The source material was peripheral blood. The receptors here all came from a man older than 75 with acute or convalescent COVID-19. CDR3s include the opening cysteine and the closing phenylalanine or tryptophan. Each record gives: CDR3 protein, CDR3 DNA, clone size, J gene, V gene, D gene. D genes are given only for firm matches. Rows give clone size only sometimes, using once, few, many, or a class for an expanded clone.

CDR3: CASRTTGGPYEQYF
DNA: TGTGCCAGCAGGACTACAGGGGGACCCTACGAGCAGTACTTC
size: .
J: TRBJ2-7
V: TRBV5-4
D: TRBD1

CDR3: CASSGGRRETQYF
DNA: TGTGCCAGCAGCGGAGGACGGCGGGAGACCCAGTACTTC
size: .
J: TRBJ2-5
V: TRBV2
D: .

CDR3: CASTRGSGNTIYF
DNA: TGTGCCAGCACCCGAGGGTCTGGAAACACCATATATTTT
size: .
J: TRBJ1-3
V: TRBV7-9
D: .

CDR3: CASSQGKGYTF
DNA: TGTGCCAGCAGCCAGGGGAAGGGCTACACCTTC
size: once
J: TRBJ1-2
V: TRBV6-5
D: .

CDR3: CASTLGPISNQPQHF
DNA: TGTGCCAGCACCCTGGGCCCGATTAGCAATCAGCCCCAGCATTTT
size: .
J: TRBJ1-5
V: TRBV2
D: .

CDR3: CASSYSRDSSYEQYF
DNA: TGTGCCAGCAGTTACTCTCGGGACAGCAGCTACGAGCAGTACTTC
size: .
J: TRBJ2-7
V: TRBV6-5
D: TRBD1

CDR3: CASSSSWRGYTF
DNA: TGTGCCAGCAGTTCTTCCTGGAGGGGCTACACCTTC
size: .
J: TRBJ1-2
V: TRBV28
D: .

CDR3: CASSQSTGTHQPQHF
DNA: TGTGCCAGCAGCCAGTCGACAGGGACGCATCAGCCCCAGCATTTT
size: .
J: TRBJ1-5
V: TRBV3-1/TRBV3-2
D: TRBD1

CDR3: CASSVGINVGGELFF
DNA: TGTGCCAGCAGTGTCGGGATCAACGTGGGCGGGGAGCTGTTTTTT
size: .
J: TRBJ2-2
V: TRBV2
D: .

CDR3: CATSEKGGRPQHF
DNA: TGTGCCACCAGTGAAAAGGGGGGGAGGCCCCAGCATTTT
size: .
J: TRBJ1-5
V: TRBV24-1
D: .

CDR3: CASSLVLYNSPLHF
DNA: TGTGCCAGCAGCTTAGTACTTTATAATTCACCCCTCCACTTT
size: .
J: TRBJ1-6
V: TRBV7-9
D: .

CDR3: CASSPTDRRGAGNQPQHF
DNA: TGTGCCAGCAGTCCTACGGATAGACGGGGGGCTGGCAATCAGCCCCAGCATTTT
size: .
J: TRBJ1-5
V: TRBV5-5
D: .

CDR3: CASSLTGGKADTQYF
DNA: TGTGCCAGCTCACTCACAGGGGGCAAGGCAGATACGCAGTATTTT
size: .
J: TRBJ2-3
V: TRBV18
D: TRBD1

CDR3: CASSWGQGGTGELFF
DNA: TGTGCCAGCAGTTGGGGACAGGGCGGCACCGGGGAGCTGTTTTTT
size: .
J: TRBJ2-2
V: TRBV6-4
D: TRBD1

CDR3: CASSDAGSRNSPLHF
DNA: TGTGCCAGTAGTGACGCGGGGTCTCGAAATTCACCCCTCCACTTT
size: .
J: TRBJ1-6
V: TRBV19
D: .

CDR3: CASSQETSPGEQYF
DNA: TGCGCCAGCAGCCAGGAGACTAGCCCCGGCGAGCAGTACTTC
size: few
J: TRBJ2-7
V: TRBV4-1
D: TRBD2

CDR3: CASTEMSYGYTF
DNA: TGTGCCAGCACCGAGATGAGCTATGGCTACACCTTC
size: few
J: TRBJ1-2
V: TRBV7-9
D: .

CDR3: CASSPGTGVGEKLFF
DNA: TGTGCCAGCTCACCTGGTACAGGGGTTGGGGAAAAACTGTTTTTT
size: .
J: TRBJ1-4
V: TRBV18
D: TRBD1

CDR3: CASSHLIRDSQHYGYTF
DNA: TGCGCCAGCAGCCACCTAATCCGGGACAGCCAACACTATGGCTACACCTTC
size: .
J: TRBJ1-2
V: TRBV4-1
D: TRBD1

CDR3: CASSRGLAGEYEQYF
DNA: TGTGCCAGCAGCCGCGGACTAGCGGGAGAGTACGAGCAGTACTTC
size: .
J: TRBJ2-7
V: TRBV5-5
D: TRBD2

CDR3: CASSHLKDQPQHF
DNA: TGTGCCAGCAGCCACCTAAAAGATCAGCCCCAGCATTTT
size: .
J: TRBJ1-5
V: TRBV3-1/TRBV3-2
D: .

CDR3: CASRYRDRGTEAFF
DNA: TGTGCCAGCAGATATCGGGACAGGGGAACTGAAGCTTTCTTT
size: .
J: TRBJ1-1
V: TRBV6-5
D: TRBD1

CDR3: CASTPGGEQYF
DNA: TGTGCCAGCACCCCGGGTGGGGAGCAGTACTTC
size: .
J: TRBJ2-7
V: TRBV12-3/TRBV12-4
D: .

CDR3: CASSSFGGGAYEQYF
DNA: TGTGCCAGCAGCTCCTTCGGCGGGGGGGCCTACGAGCAGTACTTC
size: .
J: TRBJ2-7
V: TRBV11-2
D: TRBD2

CDR3: CASSVLAGRRDTQYF
DNA: TGTGCCAGCTCCGTACTAGCGGGACGGAGAGATACGCAGTATTTT
size: .
J: TRBJ2-3
V: TRBV11-2
D: TRBD2

CDR3: CASSSLPSGGHRYEQYF
DNA: TGTGCCAGCAGTTCGCTCCCCTCCGGGGGGCATAGGTACGAGCAGTACTTC
size: .
J: TRBJ2-7
V: TRBV28
D: .

CDR3: CASSPRLEGANEQFF
DNA: TGTGCCAGCAGCCCCCGACTAGAAGGGGCCAATGAGCAGTTCTTC
size: .
J: TRBJ2-1
V: TRBV9
D: .

CDR3: CASSYRGYGYTF
DNA: TGTGCCAGCAGCTACAGGGGATATGGCTACACCTTC
size: .
J: TRBJ1-2
V: TRBV5-5
D: TRBD1

CDR3: CASSLIPGQGAGYTF
DNA: TGTGCCAGCAGCCTTATACCCGGACAGGGGGCTGGCTACACCTTC
size: once
J: TRBJ1-2
V: TRBV3-1/TRBV3-2
D: TRBD1

CDR3: CASSLDRVGYGYTF
DNA: TGTGCCAGCAGTTTAGACAGGGTGGGGTATGGCTACACCTTC
size: once
J: TRBJ1-2
V: TRBV28
D: TRBD1

CDR3: CASTRRESGYTF
DNA: TGTGCCAGCACCCGGAGGGAGTCTGGCTACACCTTC
size: .
J: TRBJ1-2
V: TRBV7-9
D: .